The 5 T cell receptor beta chains below were found in one sample sequenced in a study of T cell responses to AZD1222 COVID-19 vaccine. Profiled with immunoSEQ multiplex PCR; TCRdb holds only in-frame clones, not every one. Of roughly 87,000 clones listed, about nine tenths are singletons. The sequenced sample was peripheral blood, obtained 28 days after the second AZD1222 dose. Receptor source: an adult who received the AZD1222 COVID-19 vaccine.

The V gene is TRBV6-5, the J gene TRBJ1-3, with D perhaps TRBD1 (5 bases). Trimming pared 5 bases from V and 1 base from J, leaving 12 bases between. Germline-derived CDR1 and CDR2 are MNHEY and SVGAGI. This CDR3 is 15 amino acids long. The CDR3 bases are TGTGCCAGCAGTACCAACAGGATTTCTGGAAACACCATATATTTT. It translates to CASSTNRISGNTIYF.

The chain has TRBV6-2 or TRBV6-3 and TRBJ2-3; 13 bases agree with TRBD2. This CDR3 is 18 amino acids long. The germline V gene has CDR1 MNHEY and CDR2 SVGEGT. V gave up 2 bases and J gave up 4 bases; unmatched junction bases: 9. The CDR3 DNA reads TGTGCCAGCAGTTACCGAACCGGACTAGCGGGAGAGTCAGATACGCAGTATTTT. The encoded protein is CASSYRTGLAGESDTQYF.

The chain uses TRBV3-1 (or the pseudogene TRBV3-2) and TRBJ2-2; 13 nucleotides line up with TRBD2. J gave up 0 bases and V 1 base, and 5 bases lay outside the gene matches. Germline V lookup: CDR1 LGHDT, CDR2 YNNKEL (reference sequence). The CDR3 consists of 19 residues. CDR3 coding DNA: TGTGCCAGCAGCCAAGGCAGAGGGACTAGCGGGACGAACACCGGGGAGCTGTTTTTT. Protein: CASSQGRGTSGTNTGELFF.

The J gene is TRBJ2-3, the V gene TRBV6-4; 10 bases agree with TRBD2. The CDR3 runs to 16 residues. Looked up from germline, CDR1 is MRHNA and CDR2 is SNTAGT. V was pared by 2 bases and J by 1 base, with 3 bases of the junction left unmatched. CDR3 residues: CASSDGTSVGTDTQYF. The CDR3 region has the DNA TGTGCCAGCAGTGACGGGACTAGCGTCGGCACAGATACGCAGTATTTT.

The chain couples TRBV6-5 to TRBJ2-7; 8 positions agree with TRBD1. J was trimmed by 4 bases and V by 5 bases; bases with no gene match: 7. This CDR3 spans 14 amino acids. The germline V gene has CDR1 MNHEY and CDR2 SVGAGI. Here the CDR3 reads CASSTGDRMYEQYF. In nucleotides, the CDR3 is TGTGCCAGCAGTACCGGGGACAGGATGTACGAGCAGTACTTC.